This entry lists 31 T cell receptor beta chains sequenced from one sample in a study of shared clonotypes between healthy human individuals. TCRdb's copy holds only in-frame clones and misses some; the assay was immunoSEQ multiplex PCR. Of 550,000 to 700,000 clones listed, around 78% are singletons. The sample was memory CD4+ T cells sorted from blood. Noted subset: CD45RA-negative fraction. The source of these receptors is a woman aged 25-40 years in good health.

This sequence joins TRBV11-1 and TRBJ2-7; D not resolved. The CDR3 length is 14 residues. Germline CDR1 is SGHAT and CDR2 is FQDESV (reference sequence). Trimming cost V 0 bases and J 0 bases, with 6 bases left between them. This CDR3 reads CASSLARNSYEQYF. The CDR3 nucleotides read TGTGCCAGCAGCTTAGCGAGGAACTCCTACGAGCAGTACTTC.

The chain has TRBV10-3 and TRBJ2-7, with 7 bases lining up with TRBD1. Looked up from germline, CDR1 is ENHRY and CDR2 is SYGVKD. This CDR3 is 11 amino acids long. The V segment lost 8 bases and the J segment 7 bases; nucleotides outside the gene matches: 5. DNA for the CDR3: TGTGCCATCGGGCAGGGGGAAGAGCAGTACTTC. It translates to CAIGQGEEQYF.

V gene TRBV6-4 combines with J gene TRBJ2-2, with 7 bases matching TRBD1. V lost 2 bases and J lost 7; bases outside the gene matches: 1. The CDR3 contains 13 residues. CDR1 is MRHNA and CDR2 is SNTAGT in the germline V gene. CDR3 sequence: CASSDRGHGELFF. The DNA of the CDR3 is TGTGCCAGCAGTGACAGGGGGCACGGGGAGCTGTTTTTT.

This sequence joins TRBV10-3 and TRBJ2-7, with unresolved D. The CDR3 totals 14 residues. The ends were cut back, 6 bases at V and 1 base at J, with 13 bases in the middle. The germline V gene has CDR1 ENHRY and CDR2 SYGVKD. As DNA, the CDR3 is TGTGCCATCAGCGCGAACAGAGATTCCTACGAGCAGTACTTC. Protein sequence: CAISANRDSYEQYF.

The chain joins TRBV9 to TRBJ2-5; the match to TRBD2 covers 10 bases. The CDR3 spans 17 residues. The V gene end was trimmed by 4 bases and the J gene end by 2 bases; junction bases not matched to a gene: 11. Germline V gene data show CDR1 as SGDLS and CDR2 as YYNGEE. The CDR3 loop reads CASSPGVAGGAQETQYF. Written as DNA, the CDR3 is TGTGCCAGCAGCCCGGGGGTAGCGGGAGGTGCACAAGAGACCCAGTACTTC. The variable domain in full, completed from reference TRBV9 and TRBJ2-5, reads DSGVTQTPKHLITATGQRVTLRCSPRSGDLSVYWYQQSLDQGLQFLIQYYNGEERAKGNILERFSAQQFPDLHSELNLSSLELGDSALYFCASSPGVAGGAQETQYFGPGTRLLVL.

The gene calls are TRBV28 and TRBJ1-5, with a tentative D call TRBD1 (5 bases). Germline CDR1 MDHEN, CDR2 SYDVKM. The CDR3 covers 15 residues. The V end was cut by 3 bases, the J end by 5 bases, with 14 bases between. CDR3 loop: CASSFRFTRDQPQHF. The CDR3 DNA is TGTGCCAGCAGTTTCCGCTTCACCAGGGATCAGCCCCAGCATTTT.

The V call is TRBV11-2, the J call TRBJ2-3, with 11 positions matching TRBD2. This CDR3 is built from 16 residues. V dropped 5 bases and J dropped 5; count of bases not matched to a gene: 9. The germline V gene encodes CDR1 SGHAT and CDR2 FQNNGV. The CDR3 region is CASSIRLAGKGDTQYF. As DNA, the CDR3 is TGTGCCAGCAGCATCCGACTAGCGGGAAAGGGAGATACGCAGTATTTT.

The chain has TRBV6-5 and TRBJ1-6; no clear D gene. V was shortened by 0 bases and J by 10 bases, with 10 bases between the two germline ends. CDR3 length: 14 amino acids. Germline V lookup: CDR1 MNHEY, CDR2 SVGAGI. The CDR3 loop reads CASSYSDEASPLHF. For the CDR3, the DNA is TGTGCCAGCAGTTACTCGGACGAGGCCTCACCCCTCCACTTT.

Worth noting for this clone: A read error is possible here, since a much larger clone lies one base away. The genes are TRBV2 and TRBJ1-2, with D maybe TRBD1 (5 bases). Trimming shortened V by 6 bases and J by 1 base, and 9 bases separated the two germline ends. Per germline, CDR1 SNHLY and CDR2 FYNNEI. This CDR3 is built from 13 residues. This CDR3 reads CASSYDSNYGYTF. The CDR3 DNA reads TGTGCCAGCAGCTACGACAGTAACTATGGCTACACCTTC.

V and J are TRBV29-1 and TRBJ2-3, with D uncertain. The CDR3 covers 14 residues. Germline V gene sequence: CDR1 SQVTM, CDR2 ANQGSEA. V gave up 5 bases and J gave up 0 bases, with 12 bases separating them. Written as DNA, the CDR3 is TGCAGCGTTCTTCGGCAGAGTAGCACAGATACGCAGTATTTT. Translated: CSVLRQSSTDTQYF.

The V call is TRBV7-2, the J call TRBJ2-7, with 11 bases aligning to TRBD2. V shed 4 bases, J shed 5 bases, and the junction held 10 bases outside the gene matches. This CDR3 is 16 amino acids long. Germline V lookup: CDR1 SGHTA, CDR2 FQGNSA. The CDR3, as DNA: TGTGCCAGCAGCTCCCCTTGGCTAGCGGGAGGCGACGAGCAGTACTTC. It yields the protein CASSSPWLAGGDEQYF. Complete variable domain (other parts from reference TRBV7-2 and TRBJ2-7): GAGVSQSPSNKVTEKGKDVELRCDPISGHTALYWYRQSLGQGLEFLIYFQGNSAPDKSGLPSDRFSAERTGGSVSTLTIQRTQQEDSAVYLCASSSPWLAGGDEQYFGPGTRLTVT.

This chain joins TRBV7-3 and TRBJ2-1; 10 bases line up with TRBD1. V lost 4 bases and J lost 6; bases outside the gene matches: 6. This CDR3 has 15 amino acids. Germline CDR1 is SGHTA and CDR2 is FQGTGA. The CDR3 sequence is CASSSTGQGINEQFF. CDR3 DNA sequence: TGTGCCAGCAGCTCAACGGGACAGGGGATCAATGAGCAGTTCTTC.

Remarks on this clone: It differs at one base from a far larger clone, so likely a read error. Other DNA sequences in the same sample also yield this CDR3. The chain has TRBV14 and TRBJ2-5; 7 bases line up with TRBD1. This CDR3 spans 17 amino acids. CDR1 is SGHDN and CDR2 is FVKESK in the germline V gene. The DNA of the CDR3 is TGTGCCAGCAGCCAAGTAACAGGGGTTCAGGTCTGGGAGACTCAGTACTTC. Its protein is CASSQVTGVQVWETQYF.

V gene TRBV14 combines with J gene TRBJ2-5, with unresolved D. Near its end, the DNA agrees better with TRBJ2-7, so the J call may be wrong. In germline, CDR1 is SGHDN, CDR2 FVKESK. CDR3 length: 13 residues. The DNA for the CDR3 is TGTGCCAGCAGCCCACAACCTCCCCGCGAGCAGTACTTC. Protein product: CASSPQPPREQYF.

This chain uses TRBV6-5 with TRBJ1-2; D gene uncertain. The V and J ends lost 5 bases and 4 bases respectively, with 11 bases between them. Germline CDR1 is MNHEY and CDR2 is SVGAGI. The CDR3 runs 13 residues. CDR3 sequence: CASSPTGSYGYTF. Written as DNA, the CDR3 is TGTGCCAGCAGTCCGACGGGCTCCTATGGCTACACCTTC.

The rearrangement uses TRBV11-2 and TRBJ2-7; D perhaps matches TRBD2 (7 bases). The ends were cut back, 7 bases at V and 0 bases at J, with 16 bases in the middle. The CDR3 is 15 residues long. Looked up from germline, CDR1 is SGHAT and CDR2 is FQNNGV. CDR3 residues: CASTAEGGYSYEQYF. The CDR3 DNA reads TGTGCCAGCACCGCCGAGGGGGGGTACTCCTACGAGCAGTACTTC.

About this clone itself: A much larger clone differs by one base, so this may be a read error. The chain employs TRBV7-8 and TRBJ1-1; no clear D gene. The germline V and J ends were trimmed by 4 bases and 3 bases, with 9 bases remaining between them. There are 13 residues in the CDR3. Germline assignment: CDR1 SGHVS and CDR2 FQNEAQ. For the CDR3, the DNA is TGTGCCAGCAGCTCCCAGCAGGACACTGAAGCTTTCTTT. Translated: CASSSQQDTEAFF.

V and J are TRBV6-5 and TRBJ1-5; D call uncertain. Germline values: CDR1 MNHEY, CDR2 SVGAGI. The CDR3 runs to 13 residues. V shed 8 bases and J shed 4 bases, with 12 bases lying between them. The CDR3, as DNA: TGTGCCAGCGCTATCGCGGGGAATCAGCCCCAGCATTTT. It specifies CASAIAGNQPQHF.

This clone was observed a handful of times. This chain uses TRBV7-2 with TRBJ2-7; D unresolved. Trimming pared 1 base from V and 7 bases from J, leaving 14 bases between. The CDR3 runs to 14 residues. From germline, CDR1 is SGHTA and CDR2 FQGNSA. The CDR3 reads CASSLGAGRVEQYF. CDR3 bases: TGTGCCAGCAGCTTAGGGGCTGGCCGGGTGGAGCAGTACTTC.

The V and J genes are TRBV11-1 and TRBJ2-5; D gene unclear. V shed 4 bases and J shed 5 bases, with 14 bases lying between them. CDR1 is SGHAT and CDR2 is FQDESV in the germline V gene (reference sequence). The CDR3 extends over 14 amino acids. The CDR3 coding sequence is TGTGCCAGCAGCTCACTCGACCAAGGGGAGACCCAGTACTTC. Translating it yields CASSSLDQGETQYF.

This clone occurred a few times. The J gene is TRBJ2-2, the V gene TRBV14, with D hard to call. This CDR3 is 16 amino acids long. The germline V gene has CDR1 SGHDN and CDR2 FVKESK. Between the trimmed V and J ends, which lost 4 bases and 5 bases, there was a span of 17 bases. This CDR3 is CASSPQAYSATGELFF. CDR3 nucleotide sequence: TGTGCCAGCAGCCCCCAGGCGTATTCCGCGACCGGGGAGCTGTTTTTT.

This clone was found a few times. V usage is TRBV4-1 and J usage is TRBJ2-1, with 8 bases identical to TRBD1. This CDR3 is 18 amino acids long. V shed 2 bases and J 0 bases; nucleotides not matched to a gene: 9. Looked up from germline, CDR1 is MGHRA and CDR2 is YSYEKL. CDR3 in amino acids: CASSQTSTGAGSYNEQFF. Written as DNA, the CDR3 is TGCGCCAGCAGCCAAACCTCGACAGGGGCAGGCTCCTACAATGAGCAGTTCTTC.

The count of this clone is one. The chain combines TRBV19 with TRBJ1-5; no clear D gene. CDR3 size: 14 residues. Germline CDR1 reads LNHDA; CDR2 reads SQIVND (reference sequence). V was cut by 6 bases and J by 4 bases, with 13 bases left in between. CDR3 sequence: CASSLLSPNQPQHF. CDR3 nucleotides: TGTGCCAGTAGCCTCCTATCTCCGAATCAGCCCCAGCATTTT.

The chain uses TRBV7-9 and TRBJ1-3; D call uncertain. Trimming stripped 7 bases from V and 0 bases from J, with 19 bases between. The CDR3 has 17 residues. Germline V lookup: CDR1 SEHNR, CDR2 FQNEAQ (reference sequence). The CDR3 sequence: CASNQLPPASSGNTIYF. As DNA, the CDR3 is TGTGCCAGCAACCAGCTTCCCCCAGCCTCCTCTGGAAACACCATATATTTT.

The genes are TRBV4-2 and TRBJ2-2, with D maybe TRBD2 (6 bases). The CDR3 runs 17 residues. The germline gives CDR1 LGHNA, CDR2 YNFKEQ. V was trimmed by 4 bases and J by 3 bases, leaving 18 bases between them. CDR3 residues: CASSPKVGGGDTGELFF. CDR3 DNA: TGTGCCAGCAGCCCTAAGGTGGGGGGAGGCGACACCGGGGAGCTGTTTTTT.

This sequence joins TRBV6-1 and TRBJ2-3, with a possible D match to TRBD2 (6 bases). The CDR3 has 14 amino acids. Trimming removed 8 bases at V and 0 bases at J, with 12 bases between. From germline, CDR1 is MNHNS and CDR2 SASEGT. CDR3 sequence reads: CASGTSVSTDTQYF. In DNA, the CDR3 is TGTGCCAGCGGGACTTCCGTTAGCACAGATACGCAGTATTTT.

The chain couples TRBV6-6 to TRBJ1-5, with D unresolved. Germline V gene lookup returns CDR1 MNHNY and CDR2 SVGAGI (reference sequence). The CDR3 sequence is 12 residues long. V lost 4 bases to trimming and J lost 6 bases, with 7 bases between them. The CDR3 coding sequence is TGTGCCAGCAGTTCCAACAGTCAGCCCCAGCATTTT. As protein: CASSSNSQPQHF.

This clone was observed a few times. The gene calls are TRBV2 and TRBJ1-2; possibly TRBD1 for D (6 bases). This CDR3 region has 14 residues. Trimming took 0 bases from V and 4 from J, leaving 9 bases between them. CDR1 and CDR2 (germline): SNHLY, FYNNEI. CDR3 coding DNA: TGTGCCAGCAGTGAAGCGGACAGTTCCTATGGCTACACCTTC. This gives the protein CASSEADSSYGYTF.

The chain employs TRBV6-6 and TRBJ2-2; D possibly corresponds to TRBD1 (5 bases). This CDR3 region has 15 residues. V shed 6 bases and J shed 6 bases, with 17 bases lying between them. CDR1 is MNHNY, CDR2 SVGAGI, per germline (reference sequence). Here the CDR3 DNA reads TGTGCCAGCAGGGAACCGACAGTTAAATCCGGGGAGCTGTTTTTT. Residues: CASREPTVKSGELFF.

The chain joins TRBV27 to TRBJ2-1; either TRBD1 or TRBD2 may fit D (6 bases each). Trimming removed 5 bases from V and 6 bases from J, with 17 bases in between. This CDR3 is 15 amino acids long. Per the germline V gene, CDR1 is MNHEY and CDR2 is SMNVEV (reference sequence). The CDR3 region has the DNA TGTGCCAGCAGTCCGGAGGGGGTTCGACTCAATGAGCAGTTCTTC. Translation gives CASSPEGVRLNEQFF.

V and J are TRBV25-1 and TRBJ1-2; D is perhaps TRBD1 (6 bases). V shed 6 bases and J shed 1 base, with 9 bases lying between them. This CDR3 is built from 13 residues. Germline CDR1 MGHDK, CDR2 SYGVNS. The CDR3 sequence is CASRDRNNYGYTF. CDR3 DNA sequence: TGTGCCAGCAGAGACAGGAATAACTATGGCTACACCTTC.